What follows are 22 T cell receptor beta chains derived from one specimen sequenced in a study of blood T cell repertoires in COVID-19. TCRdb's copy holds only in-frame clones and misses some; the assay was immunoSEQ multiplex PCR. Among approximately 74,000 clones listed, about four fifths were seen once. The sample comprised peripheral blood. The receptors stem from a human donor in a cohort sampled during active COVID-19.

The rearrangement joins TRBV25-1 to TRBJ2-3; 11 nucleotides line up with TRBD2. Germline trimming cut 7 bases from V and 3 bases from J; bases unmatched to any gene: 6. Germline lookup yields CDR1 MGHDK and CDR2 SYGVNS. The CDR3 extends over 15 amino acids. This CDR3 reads CASNPTSGKTDTQYF. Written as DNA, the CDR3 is TGTGCCAGCAATCCGACTAGCGGGAAGACAGATACGCAGTATTTT.

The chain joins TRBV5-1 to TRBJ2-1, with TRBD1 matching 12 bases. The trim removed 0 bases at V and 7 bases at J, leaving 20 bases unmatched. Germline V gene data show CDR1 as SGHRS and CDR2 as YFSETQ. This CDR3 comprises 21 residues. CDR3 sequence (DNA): TGCGCCAGCAGCTTGGTATTAGGGACAGGGGGCGTACGGCCGAAGGGTAATGAGCAGTTCTTC. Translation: CASSLVLGTGGVRPKGNEQFF.

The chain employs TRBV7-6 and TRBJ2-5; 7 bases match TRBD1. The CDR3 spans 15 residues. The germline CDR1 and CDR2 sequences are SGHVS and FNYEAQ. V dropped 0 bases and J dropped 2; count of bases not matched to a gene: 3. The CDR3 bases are TGTGCCAGCAGCTTAGCAGTCAGGGGGCAAGAGACCCAGTACTTC. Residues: CASSLAVRGQETQYF.

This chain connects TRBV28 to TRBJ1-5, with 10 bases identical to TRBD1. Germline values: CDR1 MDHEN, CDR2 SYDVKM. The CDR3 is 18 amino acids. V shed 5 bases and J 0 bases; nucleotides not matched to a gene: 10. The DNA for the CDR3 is TGTGCCAGCAGTCCGCGGACAGGGGGATATTATAGCAATCAGCCCCAGCATTTT. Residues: CASSPRTGGYYSNQPQHF.

Here the CDR3 DNA reads TGTGCCAGCAGCGCTGGAGGTAGCTCTGGAAACACCATATATTTT. Residues: CASSAGGSSGNTIYF. The chain is built from TRBV9 and TRBJ1-3; D remains unclear. V dropped 3 bases and J dropped 0 bases, with 10 bases sitting between them. CDR3 size: 15 residues. From germline, CDR1 is SGDLS and CDR2 YYNGEE.

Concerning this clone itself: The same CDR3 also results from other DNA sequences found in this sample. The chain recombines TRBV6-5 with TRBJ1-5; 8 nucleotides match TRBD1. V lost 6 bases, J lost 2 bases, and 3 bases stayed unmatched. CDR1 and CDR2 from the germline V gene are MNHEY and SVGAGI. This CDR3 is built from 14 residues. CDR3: CASSPTGGNQPQHF. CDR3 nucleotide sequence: TGTGCCAGCAGCCCGACAGGGGGCAATCAGCCCCAGCATTTT.

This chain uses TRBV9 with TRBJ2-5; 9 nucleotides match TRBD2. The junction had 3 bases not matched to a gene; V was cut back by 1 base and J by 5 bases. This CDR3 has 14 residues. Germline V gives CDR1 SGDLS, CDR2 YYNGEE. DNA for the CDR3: TGTGCCAGCAGCGTATTGCGGGAGGGGGAGACCCAGTACTTC. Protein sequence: CASSVLREGETQYF.

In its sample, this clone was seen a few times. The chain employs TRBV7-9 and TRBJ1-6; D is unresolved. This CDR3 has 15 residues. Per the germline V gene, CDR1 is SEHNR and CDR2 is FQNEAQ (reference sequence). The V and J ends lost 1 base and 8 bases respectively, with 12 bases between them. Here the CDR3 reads CASSLGALSDSPLHF. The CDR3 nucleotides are TGTGCCAGCAGCTTAGGAGCCCTTAGTGATTCACCCCTCCACTTT.

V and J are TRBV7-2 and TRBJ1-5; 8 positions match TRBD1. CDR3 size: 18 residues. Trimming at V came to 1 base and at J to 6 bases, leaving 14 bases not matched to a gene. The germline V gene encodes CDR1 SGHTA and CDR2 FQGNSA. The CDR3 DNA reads TGTGCCAGCAGCTTAGGGGCACCGGGACAGGCGACGGTTCAGCCCCAGCATTTT. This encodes CASSLGAPGQATVQPQHF. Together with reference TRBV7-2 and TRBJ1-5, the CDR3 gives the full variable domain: GAGVSQSPSNKVTEKGKDVELRCDPISGHTALYWYRQSLGQGLEFLIYFQGNSAPDKSGLPSDRFSAERTGGSVSTLTIQRTQQEDSAVYLCASSLGAPGQATVQPQHFGDGTRLSIL.

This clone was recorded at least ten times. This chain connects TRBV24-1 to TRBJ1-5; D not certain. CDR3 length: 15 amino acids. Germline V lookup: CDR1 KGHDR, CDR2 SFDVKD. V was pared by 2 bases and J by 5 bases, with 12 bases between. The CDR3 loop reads CATSDSRVPYQPQHF. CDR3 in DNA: TGTGCCACCAGTGATTCCCGCGTTCCTTATCAGCCCCAGCATTTT.

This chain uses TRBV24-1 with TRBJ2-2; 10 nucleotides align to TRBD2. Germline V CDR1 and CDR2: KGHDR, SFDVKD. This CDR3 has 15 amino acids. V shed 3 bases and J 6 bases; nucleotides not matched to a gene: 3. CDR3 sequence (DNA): TGTGCCACCAGTGATGCTAGCGGGGGCCCCGGGGAGCTGTTTTTT. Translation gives CATSDASGGPGELFF.

For the CDR3, the DNA is TGTGCCAGCAGCTTAGGGCAGGGTGGCAATCAGCCCCAGCATTTT. This encodes CASSLGQGGNQPQHF. The chain is built from TRBV5-8 and TRBJ1-5; perhaps TRBD1 as D (5 bases). Germline V lookup: CDR1 SGHTS, CDR2 YDEGEE. The CDR3 loop spans 15 amino acids. V lost 2 bases and J 2 bases, leaving 11 bases between the germline ends.

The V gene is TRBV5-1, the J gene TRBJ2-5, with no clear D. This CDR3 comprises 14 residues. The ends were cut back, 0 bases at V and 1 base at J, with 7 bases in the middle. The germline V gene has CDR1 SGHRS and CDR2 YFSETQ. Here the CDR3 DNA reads TGCGCCAGCAGCTTGGTGAGTTTCCAAGAGACCCAGTACTTC. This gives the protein CASSLVSFQETQYF.

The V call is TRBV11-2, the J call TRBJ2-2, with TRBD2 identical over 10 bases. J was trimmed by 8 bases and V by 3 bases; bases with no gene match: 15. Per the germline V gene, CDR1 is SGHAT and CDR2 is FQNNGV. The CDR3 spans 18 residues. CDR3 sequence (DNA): TGTGCCAGCAGCTTGGTCTACCTAGCGGGAGAGGGGACGGGGGAGCTGTTTTTT. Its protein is CASSLVYLAGEGTGELFF.

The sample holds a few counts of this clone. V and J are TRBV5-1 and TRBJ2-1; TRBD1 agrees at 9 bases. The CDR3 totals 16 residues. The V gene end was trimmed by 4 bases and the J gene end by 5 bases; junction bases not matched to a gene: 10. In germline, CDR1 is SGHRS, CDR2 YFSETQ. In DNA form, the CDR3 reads TGCGCCAGCAGCCCCGGGACAGGGTACGGAAACAATGAGCAGTTCTTC. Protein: CASSPGTGYGNNEQFF.

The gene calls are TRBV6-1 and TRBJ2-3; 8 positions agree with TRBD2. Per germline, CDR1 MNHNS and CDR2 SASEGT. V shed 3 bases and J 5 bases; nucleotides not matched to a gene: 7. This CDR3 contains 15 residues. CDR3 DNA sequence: TGTGCCAGCAGTGACACGGCGGGGGGCAGAGATACGCAGTATTTT. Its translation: CASSDTAGGRDTQYF.

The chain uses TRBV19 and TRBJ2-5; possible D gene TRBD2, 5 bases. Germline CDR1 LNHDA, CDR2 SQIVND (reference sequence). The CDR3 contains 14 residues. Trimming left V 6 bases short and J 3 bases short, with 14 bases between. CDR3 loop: CASRPSRSKETQYF. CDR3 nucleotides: TGTGCCAGTAGGCCTAGCAGGAGTAAAGAGACCCAGTACTTC.

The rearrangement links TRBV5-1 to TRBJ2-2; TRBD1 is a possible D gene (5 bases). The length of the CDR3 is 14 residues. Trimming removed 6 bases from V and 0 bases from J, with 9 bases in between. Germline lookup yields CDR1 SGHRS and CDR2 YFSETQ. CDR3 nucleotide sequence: TGCGCCAGCATTGACAGCGCGAACACCGGGGAGCTGTTTTTT. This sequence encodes CASIDSANTGELFF.

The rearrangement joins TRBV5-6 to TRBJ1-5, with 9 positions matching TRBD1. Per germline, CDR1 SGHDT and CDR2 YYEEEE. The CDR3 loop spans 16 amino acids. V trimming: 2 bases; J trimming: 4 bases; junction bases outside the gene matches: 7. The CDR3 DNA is TGTGCCAGCAGCTTTTTGGGGGACAGGGATAATCAGCCCCAGCATTTT. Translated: CASSFLGDRDNQPQHF.

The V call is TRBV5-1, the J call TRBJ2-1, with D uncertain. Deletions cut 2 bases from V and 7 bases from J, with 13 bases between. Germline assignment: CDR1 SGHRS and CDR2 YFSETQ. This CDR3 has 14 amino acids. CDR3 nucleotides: TGCGCCAGCAGCTTTTGGAGCTCTACGAATGAGCAGTTCTTC. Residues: CASSFWSSTNEQFF.

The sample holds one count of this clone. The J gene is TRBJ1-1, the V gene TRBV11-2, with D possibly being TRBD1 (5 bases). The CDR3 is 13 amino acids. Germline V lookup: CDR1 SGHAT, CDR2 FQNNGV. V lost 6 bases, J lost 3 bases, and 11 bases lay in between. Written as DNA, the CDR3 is TGTGCCAGCAGAATGTGGGGGGACACTGAAGCTTTCTTT. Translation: CASRMWGDTEAFF.

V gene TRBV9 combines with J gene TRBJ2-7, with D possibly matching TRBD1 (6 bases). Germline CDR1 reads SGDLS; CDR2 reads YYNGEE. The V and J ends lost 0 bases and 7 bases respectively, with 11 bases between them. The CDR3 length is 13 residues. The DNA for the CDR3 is TGTGCCAGCAGCGTAGAACCTGACAGGGAGCAGTACTTC. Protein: CASSVEPDREQYF.